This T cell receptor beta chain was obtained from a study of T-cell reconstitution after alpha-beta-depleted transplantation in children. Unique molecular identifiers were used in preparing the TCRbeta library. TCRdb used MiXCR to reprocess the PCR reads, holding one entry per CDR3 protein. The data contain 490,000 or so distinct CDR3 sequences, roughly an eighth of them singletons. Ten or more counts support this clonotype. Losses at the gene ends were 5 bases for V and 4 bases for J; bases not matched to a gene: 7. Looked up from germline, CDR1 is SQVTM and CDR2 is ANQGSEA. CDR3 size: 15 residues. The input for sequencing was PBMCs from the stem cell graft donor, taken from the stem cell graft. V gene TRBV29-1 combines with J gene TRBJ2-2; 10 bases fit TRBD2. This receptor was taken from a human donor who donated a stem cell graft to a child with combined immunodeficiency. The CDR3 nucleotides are TGCAGCGTTTCGGCACTAGCGGGATCCACCGGGGAGCTGTTTTTT. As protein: CSVSALAGSTGELFF.